Only a few counts were recorded for the clone carrying this T cell receptor (beta chain). This sample stems from a study of human T cells and chemical hapten exposure. Germline V lookup: CDR1 KGHSH, CDR2 LQKENI. Trimming took 3 bases from V and 11 from J, leaving 19 bases between them. The CDR3 is 15 residues long. TCRdb fed the RACE reads into MiXCR, producing one record per CDR3 protein. The table includes about 85,000 distinct CDR3 sequences, approximately 10% detected once. The time point: patch test 2, 6 weeks after DPC sensitization. Specified treatment: therapeutic diphenylcyclopropenone sensitization with weekly scalp DPC.

This clonotype was obtained from a young man with alopecia areata. Some clones in this sample may be carry-over from other donors' samples. The V call is TRBV18, the J call TRBJ1-4; tentative D call: TRBD1 (5 bases). Sequencing was performed on whole blood, taken in connection with sensitization to the hapten diphenylcyclopropenone (DPC). CDR3 region: CASSPTTANLHKLFF. The DNA of the CDR3 is TGTGCCAGCTCACCTACGACAGCCAACCTTCACAAACTGTTTTTT.